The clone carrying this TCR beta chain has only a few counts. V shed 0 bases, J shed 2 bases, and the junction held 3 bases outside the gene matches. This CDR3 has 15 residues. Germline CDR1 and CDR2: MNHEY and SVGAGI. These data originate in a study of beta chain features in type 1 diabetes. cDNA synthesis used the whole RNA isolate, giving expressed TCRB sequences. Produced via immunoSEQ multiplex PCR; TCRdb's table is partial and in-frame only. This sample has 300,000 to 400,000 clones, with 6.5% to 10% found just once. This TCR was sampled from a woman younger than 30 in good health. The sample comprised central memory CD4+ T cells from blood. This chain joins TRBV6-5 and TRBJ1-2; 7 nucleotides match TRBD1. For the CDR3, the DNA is TGTGCCAGCAGTTACTCAGGGGGCCGGAACTATGGCTACACCTTC. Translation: CASSYSGGRNYGYTF.